These 17 T cell receptor beta chains share one sample of origin, sequenced in a study of blood T cell repertoires in COVID-19. The data were produced by immunoSEQ multiplex PCR, yet TCRdb's version contains in-frame clones alone and is incomplete. The sample records more than 50,000 clones, around 90% being singletons. Input material: peripheral blood. The receptors derive from a human donor with active COVID-19. The donor label of this sample is uncertain.

The chain has TRBV4-1 and TRBJ2-1; unclear D gene. The length of the CDR3 is 12 residues. Germline CDR1 is MGHRA and CDR2 is YSYEKL. V was pared by 1 base and J by 4 bases, with 2 bases between. CDR3 sequence reads: CASSQVYNEQFF. CDR3 bases: TGCGCCAGCAGCCAAGTATACAATGAGCAGTTCTTC.

The chain employs TRBV6-6 and TRBJ2-7; a possible D gene is TRBD2 (6 bases). Trimming shortened V by 7 bases and J by 3 bases, and 16 bases separated the two germline ends. The CDR3 has 14 residues. The germline gives CDR1 MNHNY, CDR2 SVGAGI (reference sequence). CDR3 in DNA: TGTGCCAGCACCCAGATGGGGGGTCTCTACGAGCAGTACTTC. Its protein product is CASTQMGGLYEQYF.

The CDR3 bases are TGTGCCAGCAGCGTAGTTCCCAACCTAGACAGTGCTGCTTACTATGGCTACACCTTC. It codes for CASSVVPNLDSAAYYGYTF. The chain combines TRBV9 with TRBJ1-2; possibly TRBD1 for D (5 bases). The CDR3 is made up of 19 amino acids. Per the germline V gene, CDR1 is SGDLS and CDR2 is YYNGEE. Trimming shortened V by 0 bases and J by 3 bases, and 24 bases separated the two germline ends.

V and J are TRBV30 and TRBJ1-2; no definite D call. Germline V gene lookup returns CDR1 GTSNPN and CDR2 SVGIG (reference sequence). The CDR3 is made up of 12 amino acids. Trimming removed 2 bases at V and 8 bases at J, with 12 bases between. The chain's CDR3 is CAWSPSTEGYTF. The CDR3 nucleotides are TGTGCCTGGAGTCCCTCTACAGAGGGCTACACCTTC.

The rearrangement links TRBV6-5 to TRBJ1-5; no clear D. V was shortened by 2 bases and J by 9 bases, with 11 bases between the two germline ends. The CDR3 consists of 13 residues. CDR1 and CDR2 from the germline V gene are MNHEY and SVGAGI. The CDR3 coding sequence is TGTGCCAGCAGTTACGAAGTCTCGGGGCCCCAGCATTTT. The encoded protein is CASSYEVSGPQHF.

The chain uses TRBV5-1 and TRBJ2-2, with a weak D call TRBD1 (6 bases). CDR1 is SGHRS, CDR2 YFSETQ, per germline. V was cut by 4 bases and J by 4 bases, with 11 bases left in between. This CDR3 has 14 residues. The CDR3, as DNA: TGCGCCAGCAGCAGCAGGACAGCCACCGGGGAGCTGTTTTTT. Its protein is CASSSRTATGELFF.

The chain employs TRBV6-5 and TRBJ2-2, with 10 positions matching TRBD2. Germline V gives CDR1 MNHEY, CDR2 SVGAGI. Germline trimming cut 7 bases from V and 6 bases from J; bases unmatched to any gene: 8. The CDR3 spans 15 residues. For the CDR3, the DNA is TGTGCCAGCACCACGGGACTAGCGTTTTCCGGGGAGCTGTTTTTT. Its protein is CASTTGLAFSGELFF.

This chain links TRBV19 with TRBJ2-7; tentative D call: TRBD2 (6 bases). Germline V gives CDR1 LNHDA, CDR2 SQIVND (reference sequence). CDR3 length equals 14 residues. V lost 4 bases, J lost 6 bases, and 16 bases lay in between. The CDR3 is CASSTTGTSLEQYV. Written as DNA, the CDR3 is TGTGCCAGTAGTACCACCGGGACTTCACTCGAGCAGTACGTC.

The chain recombines TRBV7-9 with TRBJ2-7, with TRBD2 identical over 7 bases. The CDR3 is 13 amino acids. Trimming at V came to 2 bases and at J to 7 bases, leaving 5 bases not matched to a gene. Germline assignment: CDR1 SEHNR and CDR2 FQNEAQ (reference sequence). This CDR3 is CASSLTGGLEQYF. CDR3 nucleotides: TGTGCCAGCAGCTTAACGGGGGGTTTGGAGCAGTACTTC.

The V call is TRBV10-2, the J call TRBJ1-3; D gene unclear. The CDR3 consists of 13 residues. Germline V gene data show CDR1 as WSHSY and CDR2 as SAAADI. Deletions cut 6 bases from V and 5 bases from J, with 11 bases between. CDR3 in DNA: TGCGCCAGCAGAAGCTTCGCAAGAAACACCATATATTTT. This translates into CASRSFARNTIYF.

The chain uses TRBV18 and TRBJ1-2; the D gene is possibly TRBD1 (6 bases). Germline V gives CDR1 KGHSH, CDR2 LQKENI. The CDR3 covers 15 residues. Trimming took off 3 bases at V and 5 bases at J, with 16 bases between the two ends. The CDR3, as DNA: TGTGCCAGCTCACCCGTGGGGGGGGCGCGGTATGGCTACACCTTC. Protein product: CASSPVGGARYGYTF.

The chain is built from TRBV6-2 or TRBV6-3 and TRBJ1-6; 7 nucleotides align to TRBD1. Germline CDR1 and CDR2: MNHEY and SVGEGT. CDR3 size: 18 residues. V trimming: 5 bases; J trimming: 1 base; junction bases outside the gene matches: 11. CDR3 region: CASSPDRKKGSYNSPLHF. The CDR3 coding sequence is TGTGCCAGCAGTCCGGACAGGAAAAAGGGATCCTATAATTCACCCCTCCACTTT.

In DNA form, the CDR3 reads TGTGCCAGCAAGGCGGGGGGGACGTACAATGAGCAGTTCTTC. As protein: CASKAGGTYNEQFF. V usage is TRBV2 and J usage is TRBJ2-1; TRBD2 aligns across 9 bases. Germline CDR1 SNHLY, CDR2 FYNNEI. CDR3 length: 14 amino acids. The ends lost 7 bases at V and 4 bases at J; junction bases unmatched: 5.

This clone was recorded once. J is TRBJ2-7 and V is TRBV23-1, with D unclear. TRBV23-1 is flagged as an ORF with uncertain function. This CDR3 is 12 amino acids long. The ends were cut back, 4 bases at V and 5 bases at J, with 9 bases in the middle. The CDR3, as DNA: TGCGCCAGCAGTCGATCTCAGAACGAGCAGTACGTC. Encoded protein: CASSRSQNEQYV.

V gene TRBV21-1 combines with J gene TRBJ1-3; TRBD1 is the table's D call, not checked against the DNA. TRBV21-1 is listed as a pseudogene. This CDR3 region has 15 residues. DNA of the CDR3: TGTGCCAGTCCCCGAAGCAGGGGGTATGGAAACACCATATATTTT. The encoded protein is CASPRSRGYGNTIYF.

V usage is TRBV10-3 and J usage is TRBJ1-6, with 9 bases lining up with TRBD1. Germline CDR1 reads ENHRY; CDR2 reads SYGVKD. CDR3 size: 15 residues. The trim removed 10 bases at V and 7 bases at J, leaving 11 bases unmatched. The CDR3 reads CATLPGQGMNSPLHF. The CDR3 bases are TGTGCCACCCTCCCCGGACAGGGGATGAATTCACCCCTCCACTTT.

The rearrangement links TRBV2 to TRBJ2-7, with TRBD2 identical over 10 bases. Germline V gene data show CDR1 as SNHLY and CDR2 as FYNNEI. V shed 5 bases, J shed 5 bases, and the junction held 3 bases outside the gene matches. The CDR3 is 13 residues long. The CDR3 sequence is CASSRLAGHEQYF. Written as DNA, the CDR3 is TGTGCCAGCAGTCGACTAGCGGGCCACGAGCAGTACTTC.